This T cell receptor (beta chain) was observed in a study of response to subunit inactivated influenza vaccine. Broader study findings: It was the authors' suggestion that each seasonal influenza vaccination recruits few new T cells.

Each CDR3 protein is one row after TCRdb ran MiXCR on the RT-PCR reads. Among about 800,000 distinct CDR3 sequences listed, around 21% were seen once. Trimming cost V 1 base and J 4 bases; bases outside gene matches: 7. This CDR3 is 16 amino acids long. CDR1 and CDR2 (germline): SGHVS, FNYEAQ. This clonotype was detected ten times or more. Its target is unknown. The source was PBMCs from blood, collected about 5 days after vaccination. V usage is TRBV7-6 and J usage is TRBJ2-5, with 9 bases that match TRBD2. The clonotype originates from a man aged 45-65 years who received an inactivated influenza vaccine. CDR3 coding DNA: TGTGCCAGCAGCTTAGTTTCAGCGGGAGGAGGAGAGACCCAGTACTTC. It yields the protein CASSLVSAGGGETQYF.